These 24 T cell receptor beta chains share one sample of origin, sequenced in a study of preoperative IRX-2 immunotherapy in early breast cancer. Generated by immunoSEQ multiplex PCR, the TCRdb table keeps only in-frame clones and is missing some. The sample records about 26,000 clones, roughly four fifths being singletons. Noted treatment: preoperative locoregional IRX-2 cytokine immunotherapy. This material consisted of lymph node tissue, taken after IRX-2 immunotherapy. These TCRs come from a human donor with breast cancer.

This chain connects TRBV19 to TRBJ1-1; the D is unclear. Per germline, CDR1 LNHDA and CDR2 SQIVND (reference sequence). The CDR3 is 12 amino acids. With 6 bases removed from V and 3 bases from J, the gap between germline ends came to 8 bases. CDR3 sequence reads: CASSEFYTEAFF. CDR3 DNA: TGTGCCAGTAGCGAGTTTTACACTGAAGCTTTCTTT.

The rearrangement uses TRBV11-3 and TRBJ2-2; either TRBD1 or TRBD2 may fit D (6 bases each). Trimming left V 2 bases short and J 1 base short, with 20 bases between. The length of the CDR3 is 19 residues. The germline CDR1 and CDR2 sequences are SGHNT and YENEEA. CDR3 DNA: TGTGCCAGCAGCTTAATGGGCGGGACAAAAAAAGGGAACACCGGGGAGCTGTTTTTT. Protein sequence: CASSLMGGTKKGNTGELFF.

The gene calls are TRBV6-8 and TRBJ2-2; D is perhaps TRBD2 (7 bases). Germline V gene data show CDR1 as MNHGY and CDR2 as SAAAGT. This CDR3 has 15 residues. Trimming removed 7 bases from V and 3 bases from J, with 15 bases in between. CDR3 amino acids: CASKEGGRDTGELFF. CDR3 DNA: TGTGCCAGCAAAGAGGGGGGGCGCGACACCGGGGAGCTGTTTTTT.

This clone has more than one count but fewer than ten. This rearrangement joins TRBV11-3 to TRBJ1-5; 7 positions match TRBD1. From germline, CDR1 is SGHNT and CDR2 YENEEA. CDR3 size: 17 residues. V was pared by 1 base and J by 0 bases, with 6 bases of the junction left unmatched. CDR3 protein: CASSLGRDSNSNQPQHF. Here the CDR3 DNA reads TGTGCCAGCAGCTTAGGCCGGGACAGCAATAGCAATCAGCCCCAGCATTTT.

The rearrangement uses TRBV19 and TRBJ2-1, with TRBD1 matching over 7 bases. CDR1 LNHDA and CDR2 SQIVND come from the germline V gene (reference sequence). Trimming took 5 bases from V and 9 from J; bases not matched to a gene: 7. CDR3 size: 13 residues. CDR3: CASSVRQGVEQFF. CDR3 coding DNA: TGTGCCAGTAGTGTAAGACAGGGAGTTGAGCAGTTCTTC.

The V gene is TRBV5-1, the J gene TRBJ2-6, with D uncertain. There are 16 residues in the CDR3. V gave up 0 bases and J gave up 5 bases, with 12 bases separating them. Germline CDR1 reads SGHRS; CDR2 reads YFSETQ. CDR3 in DNA: TGCGCCAGCAGCTTGGGGCAGATGCTCAGGGCCAACGTCCTGACTTTC. Translation: CASSLGQMLRANVLTF.

In this sample, this clone turned up once. V is TRBV7-7 and J is TRBJ2-2; D is unresolved. Germline CDR1 and CDR2: SSHAT and FNYEAQ (reference sequence). Trimming cost V 3 bases and J 2 bases, with 13 bases left between them. The CDR3 loop spans 16 amino acids. For the CDR3, the DNA is TGTGCCAGCAGCTTCGCACTCACACCTAACACCGGGGAGCTGTTTTTT. It is translated as CASSFALTPNTGELFF. Together with reference TRBV7-7 and TRBJ2-2, the CDR3 gives the full variable domain: GAGVSQSPRYKVTKRGQDVTLRCDPISSHATLYWYQQALGQGPEFLTYFNYEAQPDKSGLPSDRFSAERPEGSISTLTIQRTEQRDSAMYRCASSFALTPNTGELFFGEGSRLTVL.

This clone was detected only once. The chain couples TRBV9 to TRBJ2-5; 13 bases map to TRBD2. J lost 2 bases, V lost 5 bases, and 6 bases had no gene match. Germline CDR1 SGDLS, CDR2 YYNGEE. The CDR3 loop spans 16 amino acids. This CDR3 is CASSGTSGRVQETQYF. In nucleotides, the CDR3 is TGTGCCAGCAGTGGTACTAGCGGGAGGGTTCAAGAGACCCAGTACTTC.

This sequence joins TRBV11-3 and TRBJ1-2, with D tentatively TRBD1 (5 bases). This CDR3 contains 14 residues. Trimming left V 3 bases short and J 6 bases short, with 14 bases between. Germline V CDR1 and CDR2: SGHNT, YENEEA. CDR3 bases: TGTGCCAGCAGCTTGGACATCTTCAGGGATGGCTACACCTTC. This codes for CASSLDIFRDGYTF.

The chain couples TRBV18 to TRBJ2-6; 8 nucleotides align to TRBD1. CDR1 is KGHSH, CDR2 LQKENI, per germline. CDR3 length: 15 amino acids. V was pared by 3 bases and J by 4 bases, with 2 bases of the junction left unmatched. Here the CDR3 reads CASSPTGAGANVLTF. CDR3 sequence (DNA): TGTGCCAGCTCACCGACAGGGGCAGGGGCCAACGTCCTGACTTTC.

V is TRBV19 and J is TRBJ2-7, with 8 bases matching TRBD1. This CDR3 has 16 amino acids. Unmatched junction bases numbered 10, after V lost 5 bases and J lost 1 base. The germline gives CDR1 LNHDA, CDR2 SQIVND (reference sequence). The CDR3 sequence: CASSSRHGQGSYEQYF. The DNA of the CDR3 is TGTGCCAGTAGTTCTCGCCATGGACAGGGTTCCTACGAGCAGTACTTC. Full variable domain (missing parts from reference TRBV19 and TRBJ2-7): DGGITQSPKYLFRKEGQNVTLSCEQNLNHDAMYWYRQDPGQGLRLIYYSQIVNDFQKGDIAEGYSVSREKKESFPLTVTSAQKNPTAFYLCASSSRHGQGSYEQYFGPGTRLTVT.

The rearrangement uses TRBV28 and TRBJ2-1; 10 bases are shared with TRBD2. This CDR3 is built from 16 residues. In germline, CDR1 is MDHEN, CDR2 SYDVKM. J was trimmed by 8 bases and V by 3 bases; bases with no gene match: 10. CDR3 amino acids: CASSFPASGRKDEQFF. The CDR3 bases are TGTGCCAGCAGTTTCCCGGCTAGCGGGAGAAAAGATGAGCAGTTCTTC.

V usage is TRBV15 and J usage is TRBJ2-3, with TRBD2 identical over 7 bases. The length of the CDR3 is 15 residues. Trimming took 1 base from V and 3 from J; bases not matched to a gene: 4. Germline V gene data show CDR1 as LNHNV and CDR2 as YYDKDF (reference sequence). As DNA, the CDR3 is TGTGCCACCAGCAGAGGTCTAGCGGAAACAGATACGCAGTATTTT. It specifies CATSRGLAETDTQYF.

The gene calls are TRBV30 and TRBJ1-3; D not resolved. Germline lookup yields CDR1 GTSNPN and CDR2 SVGIG (reference sequence). V was trimmed by 1 base and J by 2 bases, leaving 15 bases between them. There are 16 residues in the CDR3. CDR3 nucleotides: TGTGCCTGGAGTGATATTTCGGCGATACCTGGAAACACCATATATTTT. The encoded protein is CAWSDISAIPGNTIYF.

There are a few counts of this clone. The V gene is TRBV6-8, the J gene TRBJ1-5; no reliable D call. V lost 2 bases, J lost 5 bases, and 4 bases lay in between. The CDR3 spans 12 residues. The germline gives CDR1 MNHGY, CDR2 SAAAGT. In nucleotides, the CDR3 is TGTGCCAGCAGTTACGAGTATCAGCCCCAGCATTTT. Encoded protein: CASSYEYQPQHF.

The rearrangement uses TRBV5-1 and TRBJ2-7; the match to TRBD1 covers 8 bases. After removal of 3 bases from V and 4 bases from J, the junction contained 12 bases not matched to a gene. Germline assignment: CDR1 SGHRS and CDR2 YFSETQ. CDR3 length equals 16 residues. CDR3 region: CASSSTTGTGFYEQYF. DNA for the CDR3: TGCGCCAGCAGCTCCACAACCGGGACAGGATTTTACGAGCAGTACTTC.

This clone occurred a few times. The V gene is TRBV6-1, the J gene TRBJ1-1; TRBD1 is a possible D gene (6 bases). The V end lost 1 base, the J end lost 4 bases, and 16 bases lay between the germline ends. The CDR3 extends over 16 amino acids. The germline gives CDR1 MNHNS, CDR2 SASEGT. The CDR3 loop is CASSEGLWGLSTEAFF. DNA of the CDR3: TGTGCCAGCAGTGAAGGGTTGTGGGGGCTAAGCACTGAAGCTTTCTTT.

This clone was counted between two and nine times. The chain employs TRBV12-2 and TRBJ2-1; the DNA was not used to check the table's D call, TRBD2. TRBV12-2 has pseudogene status. The CDR3 totals 16 residues. The CDR3 loop is CASRLDTSGCYNEQFF. The CDR3 coding sequence is TGTGCAAGTCGCTTAGACACTAGCGGGTGCTACAATGAGCAGTTCTTC.

This sequence joins TRBV15 and TRBJ2-1, with 11 bases identical to TRBD2. CDR3 length equals 19 residues. J gave up 2 bases and V 1 base, and 10 bases lay outside the gene matches. Germline assignment: CDR1 LNHNV and CDR2 YYDKDF (reference sequence). This chain's CDR3 is CATSRAGTSGTGAYNEQFF. The CDR3 bases are TGTGCCACCAGCAGAGCCGGGACTAGCGGCACGGGGGCCTACAATGAGCAGTTCTTC.

The chain combines TRBV6-8 with TRBJ1-3, with D uncertain. V was clipped by 6 bases and J by 4 bases, with 13 bases between them. This CDR3 comprises 14 residues. Germline V lookup: CDR1 MNHGY, CDR2 SAAAGT. In nucleotides, the CDR3 is TGTGCCAGCAGACCATCATCTTCCGGAAACACCATATATTTT. This gives the protein CASRPSSSGNTIYF.

The chain carries TRBV19 and TRBJ1-3; 10 bases match TRBD1. In germline, CDR1 is LNHDA, CDR2 SQIVND (reference sequence). With V trimmed by 7 bases and J by 3 bases, 6 bases remained unmatched. The CDR3 spans 15 residues. The CDR3 is CASNRQGASGNTIYF. For the CDR3, the DNA is TGTGCCAGTAACAGACAGGGGGCGAGTGGAAACACCATATATTTT.

This rearrangement joins TRBV6-8 to TRBJ1-3; D is undetermined. Trimming removed 10 bases at V and 0 bases at J, with 13 bases between. Germline V lookup: CDR1 MNHGY, CDR2 SAAAGT. CDR3 length: 14 residues. The CDR3 coding sequence is TGTGCCATCAGAGATAGGGACTCTGGAAACACCATATATTTT. It codes for CAIRDRDSGNTIYF.

This chain connects TRBV14 to TRBJ2-7, with no clear D. Germline CDR1 and CDR2: SGHDN and FVKESK. This CDR3 comprises 11 residues. V dropped 1 base and J dropped 5 bases, with 3 bases sitting between them. CDR3 sequence reads: CASSQADEQYF. As DNA, the CDR3 is TGTGCCAGCAGCCAAGCCGACGAGCAGTACTTC.

The chain employs TRBV5-1 and TRBJ2-3; 8 bases agree with TRBD2. The germline V gene encodes CDR1 SGHRS and CDR2 YFSETQ. V was clipped by 0 bases and J by 3 bases; unmatched bases: 6. The CDR3 consists of 16 residues. CDR3 sequence (DNA): TGCGCCAGCAGCTTGGTTTCAGCGGGAGTGACAGATACGCAGTATTTT. Amino acids: CASSLVSAGVTDTQYF.